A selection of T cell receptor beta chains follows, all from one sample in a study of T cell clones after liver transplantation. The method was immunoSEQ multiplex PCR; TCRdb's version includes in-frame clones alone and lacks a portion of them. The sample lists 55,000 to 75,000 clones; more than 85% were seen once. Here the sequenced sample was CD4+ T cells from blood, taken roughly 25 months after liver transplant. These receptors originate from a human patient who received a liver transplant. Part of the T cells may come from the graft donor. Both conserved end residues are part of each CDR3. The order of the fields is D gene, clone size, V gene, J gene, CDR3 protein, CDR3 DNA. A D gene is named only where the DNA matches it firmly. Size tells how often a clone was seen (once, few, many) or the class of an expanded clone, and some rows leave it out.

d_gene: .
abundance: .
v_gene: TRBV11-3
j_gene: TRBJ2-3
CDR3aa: CASSRRAHTDTQYF
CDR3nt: TGTGCCAGCAGCCGAAGGGCTCATACAGATACGCAGTATTTT

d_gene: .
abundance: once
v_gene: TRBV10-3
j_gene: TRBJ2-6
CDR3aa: CAISAPGHPQSGANVLTF
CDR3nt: TGTGCCATCAGTGCCCCGGGCCACCCCCAGTCTGGGGCCAACGTCCTGACTTTC

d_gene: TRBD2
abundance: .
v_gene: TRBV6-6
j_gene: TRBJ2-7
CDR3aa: CASSTGLAGDHEQYF
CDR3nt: TGTGCCAGCAGTACCGGACTAGCGGGAGATCACGAGCAGTACTTC

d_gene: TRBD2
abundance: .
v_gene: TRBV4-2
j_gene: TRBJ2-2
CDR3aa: CASRRTSGNTGELFF
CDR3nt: TGTGCCAGCAGGCGGACTAGCGGAAACACCGGGGAGCTGTTTTTT

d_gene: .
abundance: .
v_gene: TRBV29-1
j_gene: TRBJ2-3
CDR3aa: CSVETGGTDTQYF
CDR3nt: TGCAGCGTTGAGACGGGGGGCACAGATACGCAGTATTTT

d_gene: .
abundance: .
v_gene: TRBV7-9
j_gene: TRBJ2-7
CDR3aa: CASSLAVAGTNYEQYF
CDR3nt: TGTGCCAGCAGCTTAGCGGTGGCAGGTACAAATTACGAGCAGTACTTC

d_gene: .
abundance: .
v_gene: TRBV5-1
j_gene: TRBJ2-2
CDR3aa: CASSLNGQTNTGELFF
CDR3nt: TGCGCCAGCAGCCTGAACGGACAGACGAACACCGGGGAGCTGTTTTTT

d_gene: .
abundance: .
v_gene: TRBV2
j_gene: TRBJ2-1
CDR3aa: CASSELASVQFF
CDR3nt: TGTGCCAGCAGTGAACTGGCTAGCGTTCAGTTCTTC

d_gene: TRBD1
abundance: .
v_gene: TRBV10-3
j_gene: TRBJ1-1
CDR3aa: CAISGRQGQRTEAFF
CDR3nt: TGTGCCATCAGTGGACGACAGGGGCAGAGGACTGAAGCTTTCTTT

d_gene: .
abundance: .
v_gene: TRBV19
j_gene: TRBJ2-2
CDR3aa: CASSTRTATGELFF
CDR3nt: TGTGCCAGTAGTACCCGGACAGCCACCGGGGAGCTGTTTTTT

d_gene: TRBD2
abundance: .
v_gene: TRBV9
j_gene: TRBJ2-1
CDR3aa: CASSVSSGEGNEQFF
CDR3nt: TGTGCCAGCAGCGTATCTAGCGGGGAAGGCAATGAGCAGTTCTTC

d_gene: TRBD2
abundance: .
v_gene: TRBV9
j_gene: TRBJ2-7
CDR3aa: CASSVEGLAGDFAYEQYF
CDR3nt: TGTGCCAGCAGCGTAGAAGGACTAGCGGGAGACTTTGCCTACGAGCAGTACTTC

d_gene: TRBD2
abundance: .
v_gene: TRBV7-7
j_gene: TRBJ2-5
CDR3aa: CASSLRLAETQYF
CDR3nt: TGTGCCAGCAGCTTAAGACTAGCGGAGACCCAGTACTTC

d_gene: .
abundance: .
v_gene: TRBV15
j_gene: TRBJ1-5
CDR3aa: CATSRDPGSQPQHF
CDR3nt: TGTGCCACCAGCAGAGATCCAGGATCTCAACCCCAGCATTTT

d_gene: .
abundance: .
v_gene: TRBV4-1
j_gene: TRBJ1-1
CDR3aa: CASSQDQVGPNTEAFF
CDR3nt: TGCGCCAGCAGCCAAGATCAGGTGGGCCCGAACACTGAAGCTTTCTTT

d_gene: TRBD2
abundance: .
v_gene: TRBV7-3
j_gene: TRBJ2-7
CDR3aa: CASSLTVTSGSYEQYF
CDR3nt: TGTGCCAGCAGCTTAACAGTGACTAGCGGGAGCTACGAGCAGTACTTC

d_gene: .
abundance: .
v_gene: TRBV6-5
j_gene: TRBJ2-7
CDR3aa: CASQPGRTGEQYF
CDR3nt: TGTGCCAGTCAGCCGGGGAGGACGGGCGAGCAGTACTTC

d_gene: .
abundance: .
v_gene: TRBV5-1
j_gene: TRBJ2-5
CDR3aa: CASSAGLVQETQYF
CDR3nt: TGCGCCAGCAGCGCCGGACTGGTCCAAGAGACCCAGTACTTC

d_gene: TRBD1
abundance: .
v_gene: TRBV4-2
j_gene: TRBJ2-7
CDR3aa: CASSPRTGGWYEQYF
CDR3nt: TGTGCCAGCAGCCCTCGGACAGGGGGCTGGTACGAGCAGTACTTC

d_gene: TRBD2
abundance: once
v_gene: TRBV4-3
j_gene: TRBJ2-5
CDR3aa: CASSQVATSVETQYF
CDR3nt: TGCGCCAGCAGCCAAGTCGCGACTAGCGTAGAGACCCAGTACTTC

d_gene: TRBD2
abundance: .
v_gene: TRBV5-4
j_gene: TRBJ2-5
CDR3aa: CASSLGPRREGLRRQETQYF
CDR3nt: TGTGCCAGCAGCCTCGGTCCCCGGCGGGAGGGCCTCAGGAGACAAGAGACCCAGTACTTC

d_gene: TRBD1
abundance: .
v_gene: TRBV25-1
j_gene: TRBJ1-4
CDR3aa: CASSERGQGGLNEKLFF
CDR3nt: TGTGCCAGCAGTGAAAGGGGGCAGGGAGGGCTTAATGAAAAACTGTTTTTT

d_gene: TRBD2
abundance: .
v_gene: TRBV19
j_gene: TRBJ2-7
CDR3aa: CASSVSGAYEQYF
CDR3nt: TGTGCCAGTAGTGTTAGCGGGGCCTACGAGCAGTACTTC

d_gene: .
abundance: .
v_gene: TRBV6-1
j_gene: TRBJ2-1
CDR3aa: CASTSSIAYNEQFF
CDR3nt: TGTGCCAGCACCTCGTCGATAGCCTACAATGAGCAGTTCTTC

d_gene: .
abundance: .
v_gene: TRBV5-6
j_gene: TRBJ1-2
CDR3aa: CASSRATGNYGYTF
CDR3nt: TGTGCCAGCAGCCGAGCGACGGGGAACTATGGCTACACCTTC

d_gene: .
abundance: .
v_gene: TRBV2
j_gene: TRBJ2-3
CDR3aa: CASRSDTDTQYF
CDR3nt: TGTGCCAGCAGATCTGACACAGATACGCAGTATTTT

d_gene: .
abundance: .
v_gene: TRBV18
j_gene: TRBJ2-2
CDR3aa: CASSPSVNTGELFF
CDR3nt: TGTGCCAGCTCACCTTCTGTGAACACCGGGGAGCTGTTTTTT

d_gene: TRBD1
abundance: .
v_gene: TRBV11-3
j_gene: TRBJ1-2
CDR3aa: CASSLGTGAGGYGYTF
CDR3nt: TGTGCCAGCAGCTTGGGGACAGGGGCCGGTGGCTATGGCTACACCTTC

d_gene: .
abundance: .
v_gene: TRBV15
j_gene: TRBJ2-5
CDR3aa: CATLYEKTQYF
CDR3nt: TGTGCCACCCTATACGAGAAGACCCAGTACTTC

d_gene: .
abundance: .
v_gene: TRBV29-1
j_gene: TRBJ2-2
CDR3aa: CSVSGTPNTGELFF
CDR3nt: TGCAGCGTTAGTGGGACACCGAACACCGGGGAGCTGTTTTTT

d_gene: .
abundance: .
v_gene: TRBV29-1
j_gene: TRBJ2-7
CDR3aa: CSVLRGVGSYEQYF
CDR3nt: TGCAGCGTACTTAGGGGGGTCGGCTCCTACGAGCAGTACTTC

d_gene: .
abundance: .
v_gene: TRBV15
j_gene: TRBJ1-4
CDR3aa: CATSGRTEGDEKLFF
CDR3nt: TGTGCCACCAGCGGAAGGACAGAGGGTGATGAAAAACTGTTTTTT

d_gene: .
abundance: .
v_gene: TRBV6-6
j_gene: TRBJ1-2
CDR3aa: CASSYDSHYGYTF
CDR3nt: TGTGCCAGCAGTTACGACAGCCACTATGGCTACACCTTC

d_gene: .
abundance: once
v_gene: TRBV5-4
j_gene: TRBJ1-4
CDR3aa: CASSFGGRSTNEKLFF
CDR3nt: TGTGCCAGCAGCTTTGGGGGAAGGTCAACTAATGAAAAACTGTTTTTT

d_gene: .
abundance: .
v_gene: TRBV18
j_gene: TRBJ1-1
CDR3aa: CASVPQQNTEAFF
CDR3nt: TGTGCCAGCGTCCCCCAACAGAACACTGAAGCTTTCTTT

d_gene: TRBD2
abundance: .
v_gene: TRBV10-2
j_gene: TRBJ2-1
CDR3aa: CASNPYSGRNNEQFF
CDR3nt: TGCGCCAGCAACCCCTATAGCGGGAGAAACAATGAGCAGTTCTTC

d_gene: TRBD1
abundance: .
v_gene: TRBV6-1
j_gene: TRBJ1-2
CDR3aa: CASSARDRGDYGYTF
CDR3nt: TGTGCCAGCAGTGCAAGGGACAGGGGTGACTATGGCTACACCTTC

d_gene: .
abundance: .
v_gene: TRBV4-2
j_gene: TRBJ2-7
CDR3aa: CASSPGTPDGEQYF
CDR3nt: TGTGCCAGCAGCCCCGGGACTCCGGATGGCGAGCAGTACTTC

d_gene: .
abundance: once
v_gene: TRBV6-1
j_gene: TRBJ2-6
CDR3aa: CASSDTGTPTPGANVLTF
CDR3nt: TGTGCCAGCAGTGATACCGGGACACCCACCCCCGGGGCCAACGTCCTGACTTTC

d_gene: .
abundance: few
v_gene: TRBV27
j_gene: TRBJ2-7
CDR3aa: CASSPSIGPYEQYF
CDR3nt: TGTGCCAGCAGCCCCTCAATTGGGCCTTACGAGCAGTACTTC

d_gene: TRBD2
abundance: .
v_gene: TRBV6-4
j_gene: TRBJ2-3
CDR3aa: CASSDQGGATDTQYF
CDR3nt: TGTGCCAGCAGTGACCAGGGAGGGGCGACAGATACGCAGTATTTT

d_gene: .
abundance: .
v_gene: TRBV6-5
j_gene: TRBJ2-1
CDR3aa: CASTRSLYNEQFF
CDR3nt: TGTGCCAGCACCAGATCCCTTTACAATGAGCAGTTCTTC

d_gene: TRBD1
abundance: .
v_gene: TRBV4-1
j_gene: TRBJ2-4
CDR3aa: CASSPGQLAKNIQYF
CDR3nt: TGCGCCAGCAGCCCGGGACAGCTAGCCAAAAACATTCAGTACTTC

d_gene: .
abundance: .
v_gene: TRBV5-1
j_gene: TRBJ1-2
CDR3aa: CASSLDGGRTNYGYTF
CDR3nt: TGCGCCAGCAGCTTGGACGGGGGGCGCACTAACTATGGCTACACCTTC

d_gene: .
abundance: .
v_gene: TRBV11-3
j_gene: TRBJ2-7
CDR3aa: CASSLMGGPSYEQYF
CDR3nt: TGTGCCAGCAGCCTTATGGGGGGTCCCTCCTACGAGCAGTACTTC

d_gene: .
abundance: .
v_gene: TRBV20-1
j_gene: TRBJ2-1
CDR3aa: CSADGRSEQFF
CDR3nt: TGCAGTGCGGATGGGAGATCCGAGCAGTTCTTC

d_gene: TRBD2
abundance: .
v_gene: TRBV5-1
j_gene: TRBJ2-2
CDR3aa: CASSFSGRVGELFF
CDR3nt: TGCGCCAGCAGCTTTAGCGGGAGGGTCGGGGAGCTGTTTTTT

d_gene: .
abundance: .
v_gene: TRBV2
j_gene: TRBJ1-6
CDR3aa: CASSEGNAGDSPLHF
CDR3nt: TGTGCCAGCAGTGAAGGGAATGCAGGGGACTCACCCCTCCACTTT

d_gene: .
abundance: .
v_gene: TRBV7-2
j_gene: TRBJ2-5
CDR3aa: CASSLTGTRQETQYF
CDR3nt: TGTGCCAGCAGCTTGACCGGGACGCGACAAGAGACCCAGTACTTC